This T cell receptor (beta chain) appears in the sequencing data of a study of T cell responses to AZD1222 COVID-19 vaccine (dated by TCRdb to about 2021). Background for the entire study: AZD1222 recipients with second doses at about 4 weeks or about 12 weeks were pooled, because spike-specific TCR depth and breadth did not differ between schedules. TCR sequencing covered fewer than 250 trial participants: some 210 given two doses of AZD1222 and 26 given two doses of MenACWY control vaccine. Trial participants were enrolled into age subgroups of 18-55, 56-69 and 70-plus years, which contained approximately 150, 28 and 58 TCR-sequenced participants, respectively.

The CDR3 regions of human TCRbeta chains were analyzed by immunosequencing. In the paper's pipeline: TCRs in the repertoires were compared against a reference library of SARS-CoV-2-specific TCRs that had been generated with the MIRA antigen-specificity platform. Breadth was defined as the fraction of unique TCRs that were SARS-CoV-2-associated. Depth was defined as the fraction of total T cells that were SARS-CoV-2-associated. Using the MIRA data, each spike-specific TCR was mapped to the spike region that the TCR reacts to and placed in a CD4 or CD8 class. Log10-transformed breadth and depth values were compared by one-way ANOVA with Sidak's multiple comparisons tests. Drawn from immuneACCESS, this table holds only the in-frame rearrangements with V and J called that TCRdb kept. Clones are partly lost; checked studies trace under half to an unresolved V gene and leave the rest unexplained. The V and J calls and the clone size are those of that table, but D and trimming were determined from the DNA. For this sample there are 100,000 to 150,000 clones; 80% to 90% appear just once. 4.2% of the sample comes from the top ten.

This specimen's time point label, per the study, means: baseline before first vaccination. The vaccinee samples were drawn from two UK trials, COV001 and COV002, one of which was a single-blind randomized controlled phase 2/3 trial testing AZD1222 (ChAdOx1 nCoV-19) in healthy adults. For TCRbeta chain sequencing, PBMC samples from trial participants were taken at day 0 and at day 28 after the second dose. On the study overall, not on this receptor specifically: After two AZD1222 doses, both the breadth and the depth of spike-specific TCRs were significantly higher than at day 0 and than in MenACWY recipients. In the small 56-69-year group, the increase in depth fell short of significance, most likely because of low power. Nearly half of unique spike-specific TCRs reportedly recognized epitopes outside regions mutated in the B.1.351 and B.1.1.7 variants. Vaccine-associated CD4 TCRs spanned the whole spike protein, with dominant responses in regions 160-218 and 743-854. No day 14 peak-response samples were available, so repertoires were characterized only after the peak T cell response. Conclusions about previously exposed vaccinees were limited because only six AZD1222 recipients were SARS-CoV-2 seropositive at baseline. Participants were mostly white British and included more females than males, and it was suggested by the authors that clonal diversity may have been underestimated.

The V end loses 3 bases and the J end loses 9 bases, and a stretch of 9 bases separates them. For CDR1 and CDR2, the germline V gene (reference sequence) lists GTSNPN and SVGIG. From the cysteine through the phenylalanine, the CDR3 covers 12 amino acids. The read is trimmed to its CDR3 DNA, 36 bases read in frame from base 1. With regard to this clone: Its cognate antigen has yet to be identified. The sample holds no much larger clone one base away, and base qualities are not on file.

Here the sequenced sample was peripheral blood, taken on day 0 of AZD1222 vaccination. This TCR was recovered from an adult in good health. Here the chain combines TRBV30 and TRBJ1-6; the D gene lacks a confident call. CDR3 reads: CAWSVTLSPLHF. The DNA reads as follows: TGTGCCTGGAGCGTCACCCTTTCACCCCTCCACTTT. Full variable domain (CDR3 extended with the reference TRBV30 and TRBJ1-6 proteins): SQTIHQWPATLVQPVGSPLSLECTVEGTSNPNLYWYRQAAGRGLQLLFYSVGIGQISSEVPQNLSASRPQDRQFILSSKKLLLSDSGFYLCAWSVTLSPLHFGNGTRLTVT.